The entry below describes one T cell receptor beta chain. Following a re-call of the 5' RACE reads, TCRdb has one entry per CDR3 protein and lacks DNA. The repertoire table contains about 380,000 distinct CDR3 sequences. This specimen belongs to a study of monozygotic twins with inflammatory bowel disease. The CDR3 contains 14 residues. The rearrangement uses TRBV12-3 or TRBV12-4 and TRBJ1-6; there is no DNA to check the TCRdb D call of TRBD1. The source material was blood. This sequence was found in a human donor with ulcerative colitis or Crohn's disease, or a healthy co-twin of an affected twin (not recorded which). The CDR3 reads CASSQTGSASPLHF.